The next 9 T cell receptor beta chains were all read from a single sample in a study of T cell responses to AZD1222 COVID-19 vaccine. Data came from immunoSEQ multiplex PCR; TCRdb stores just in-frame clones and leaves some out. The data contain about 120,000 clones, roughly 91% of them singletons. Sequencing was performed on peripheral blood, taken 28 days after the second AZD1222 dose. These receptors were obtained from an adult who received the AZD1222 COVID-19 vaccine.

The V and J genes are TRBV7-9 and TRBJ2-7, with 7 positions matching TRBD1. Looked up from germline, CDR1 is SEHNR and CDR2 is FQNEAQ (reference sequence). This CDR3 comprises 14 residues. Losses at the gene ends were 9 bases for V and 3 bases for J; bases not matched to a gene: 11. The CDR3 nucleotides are TGTGCCAGTTCTTTAGGTGACAGGGTCTACGAGCAGTACTTC. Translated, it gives CASSLGDRVYEQYF. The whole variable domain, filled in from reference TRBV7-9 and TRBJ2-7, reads DTGVSQNPRHKITKRGQNVTFRCDPISEHNRLYWYRQTLGQGPEFLTYFQNEAQLEKSRLLSDRFSAERPKGSFSTLEIQRTEQGDSAMYLCASSLGDRVYEQYFGPGTRLTVT.

CDR3 residues: CAWSRSAGFWYGYTF. The CDR3 DNA is TGTGCCTGGAGTAGATCGGCAGGGTTTTGGTATGGCTACACCTTC. This chain joins TRBV30 and TRBJ1-2; a possible D gene is TRBD1 (5 bases). Germline-derived CDR1 and CDR2 are GTSNPN and SVGIG (reference sequence). V was shortened by 2 bases and J by 5 bases, with 18 bases between the two germline ends. The CDR3 contains 15 residues.

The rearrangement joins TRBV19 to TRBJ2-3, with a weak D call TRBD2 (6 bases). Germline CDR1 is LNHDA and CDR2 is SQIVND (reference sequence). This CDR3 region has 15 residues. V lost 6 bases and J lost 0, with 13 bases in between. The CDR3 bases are TGTGCCAGTAGGGAAATAGCGGCTAGCACAGATACGCAGTATTTT. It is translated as CASREIAASTDTQYF.

The CDR3 is CASSRTWTVDTEAFF. The CDR3 DNA reads as TGTGCCAGCAGCCGAACTTGGACTGTTGACACTGAAGCTTTCTTT. The chain is built from TRBV3-1 (or the pseudogene TRBV3-2) and TRBJ1-1; D unresolved. Germline V gene sequence: CDR1 LGHDT, CDR2 YNNKEL (reference sequence). The V and J ends lost 4 bases and 3 bases respectively, with 15 bases between them. The CDR3 has 15 amino acids.

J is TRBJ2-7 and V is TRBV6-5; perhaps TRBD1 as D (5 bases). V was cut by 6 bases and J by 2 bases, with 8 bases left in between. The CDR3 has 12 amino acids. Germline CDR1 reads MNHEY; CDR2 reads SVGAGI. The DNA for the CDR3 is TGTGCCAGCAGGGTAGGGGCCTACGAGCAGTACTTC. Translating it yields CASRVGAYEQYF.

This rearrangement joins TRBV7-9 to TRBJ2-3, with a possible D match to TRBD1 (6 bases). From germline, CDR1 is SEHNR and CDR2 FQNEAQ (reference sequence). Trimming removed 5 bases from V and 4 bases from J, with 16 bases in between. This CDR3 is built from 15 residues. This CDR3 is CASSTGHRAADTQYF. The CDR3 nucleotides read TGTGCCAGCAGCACTGGACACAGGGCCGCAGATACGCAGTATTTT.

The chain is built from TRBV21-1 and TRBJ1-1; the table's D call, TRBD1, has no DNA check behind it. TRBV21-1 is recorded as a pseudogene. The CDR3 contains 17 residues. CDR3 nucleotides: TGTGCCAGCAGCAAAGGTGGGGACAGGGCGTTTAACACTGAAGCTTTCTTT. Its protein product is CASSKGGDRAFNTEAFF.

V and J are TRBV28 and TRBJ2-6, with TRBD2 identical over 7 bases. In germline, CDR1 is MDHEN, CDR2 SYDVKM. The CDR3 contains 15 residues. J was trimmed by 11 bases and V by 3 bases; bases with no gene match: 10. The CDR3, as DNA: TGTGCCAGCAGTTTTAGTCTAGCGGTTGCCCACGTCCTGACTTTC. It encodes CASSFSLAVAHVLTF.

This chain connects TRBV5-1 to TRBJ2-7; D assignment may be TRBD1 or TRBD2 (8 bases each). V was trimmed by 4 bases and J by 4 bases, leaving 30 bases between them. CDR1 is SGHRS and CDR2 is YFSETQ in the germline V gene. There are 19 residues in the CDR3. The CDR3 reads CASSPGDRLPGGGPYEQYF. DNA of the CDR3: TGCGCCAGCAGCCCGGGGGACAGGCTCCCTGGCGGGGGGCCATACGAGCAGTACTTC.